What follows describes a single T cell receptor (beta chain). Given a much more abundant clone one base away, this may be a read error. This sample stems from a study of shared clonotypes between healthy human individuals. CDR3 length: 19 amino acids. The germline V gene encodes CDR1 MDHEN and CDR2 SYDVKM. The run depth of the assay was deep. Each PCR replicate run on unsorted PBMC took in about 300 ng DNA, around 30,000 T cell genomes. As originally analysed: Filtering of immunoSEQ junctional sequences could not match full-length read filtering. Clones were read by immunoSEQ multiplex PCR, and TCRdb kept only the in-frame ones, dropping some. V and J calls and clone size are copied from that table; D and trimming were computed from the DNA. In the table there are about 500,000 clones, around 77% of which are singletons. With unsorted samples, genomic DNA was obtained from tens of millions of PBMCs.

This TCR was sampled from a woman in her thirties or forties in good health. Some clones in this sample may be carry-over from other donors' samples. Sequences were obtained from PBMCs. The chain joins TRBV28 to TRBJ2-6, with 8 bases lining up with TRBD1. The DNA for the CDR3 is TGTGCCAGCAGTTTAAGGATGGGCAGGGGGCCCCTTGGGGTCAACGTCCTGACTTTC. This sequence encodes CASSLRMGRGPLGVNVLTF.